A selection of T cell receptor beta chains follows, all from one sample in a study of shared clonotypes between healthy human individuals. This table comes from immunoSEQ multiplex PCR, and its TCRdb copy is limited to in-frame clones, with some not included. The profile shows about 1.5 million clones, nearly 99% of them singletons. The sample comprised naive CD4+ T cells sorted from blood. These receptors came from a man aged 30 to 39 in good health. Both conserved end residues are part of each CDR3. The D gene is left open where the match is weak. Size is stated for part of the rows, as once, few or many counts, or as a class when the clone is expanded.

TRBV5-1	NA	TRBJ2-5	NA	TGCGCCAGCAGCTTTGCGGACCAAGAGACCCAGTACTTC	CASSFADQETQYF
TRBV5-1	NA	TRBJ2-3	once	TGCGCCAGCAGCTTGGTAGGGGGAGGGACAGATACGCAGTATTTT	CASSLVGGGTDTQYF
TRBV10-3	NA	TRBJ1-2	NA	TGTGCCATCAGTGAGTCGACAGCCGGGAACTATGGCTACACCTTC	CAISESTAGNYGYTF
TRBV11-3	NA	TRBJ1-2	NA	TGTGCCAGCAGCTTAGACCCCCCGGGTAGGTTTAACTATGGCTACACCTTC	CASSLDPPGRFNYGYTF
TRBV7-3	TRBD1	TRBJ2-7	NA	TGTGCCAGCAGCATTACTCACAGGGGCCAAACCTACGAGCAGTACTTC	CASSITHRGQTYEQYF
TRBV9	TRBD2	TRBJ2-3	NA	TGTGCCAGCACCCTCACCGGGACTAGCGGGAGAACAGATACGCAGTATTTT	CASTLTGTSGRTDTQYF
TRBV6-5	NA	TRBJ2-6	NA	TGTGCCAGCAGTTACCAATTCTCTGGGGCCAACGTCCTGACTTTC	CASSYQFSGANVLTF
TRBV4-1	NA	TRBJ1-3	once	TGCGCCAGCAGCCAAGATATCGAGGTAGCTGGAAACACCATATATTTT	CASSQDIEVAGNTIYF
TRBV7-9	TRBD1	TRBJ2-7	NA	TGTGCCAGCAGTCTGACAGGGGACGAGCAGTACTTC	CASSLTGDEQYF
TRBV25-1	NA	TRBJ2-1	NA	TGTGCCAGCAGTCGGGCCGACTTTATGTACAATGAGCAGTTCTTC	CASSRADFMYNEQFF
TRBV7-6	TRBD2	TRBJ2-7	NA	TGTGCCAGCAGGCCCGGGACTAGCGGGAGCGGCGAGCAGTACTTC	CASRPGTSGSGEQYF
TRBV2	NA	TRBJ2-5	NA	TGTGCCAGCAGTGACCGTCGGTCGCAAGAGACCCAGTACTTC	CASSDRRSQETQYF
TRBV5-1	TRBD2	TRBJ2-7	NA	TGCGCCAGCAGCTTGGGCGGGAGGGCCCACGAGCAGTACTTC	CASSLGGRAHEQYF
TRBV20-1	NA	TRBJ2-3	once	TGCAGTGCTAGAGACGACCCGGCCCAGGTATTT	CSARDDPAQVF
TRBV5-4	NA	TRBJ1-1	NA	TGTGCCAGCAGCATCCCCGGCCCGAACACTGAAGCTTTCTTT	CASSIPGPNTEAFF
TRBV29-1	TRBD2	TRBJ2-5	NA	TGCAGCGTTCGCGGGAGGGGGCTTGAGACCCAGTACTTC	CSVRGRGLETQYF
TRBV2	TRBD1	TRBJ2-7	NA	TGTGCCAGCAGTACAGGGGGCGGCTTCTACGAGCAGTACTTC	CASSTGGGFYEQYF
TRBV29-1	TRBD2	TRBJ2-5	NA	TGCAGCGTTGAAGCTAGCGGGAGCGGAGAGACCCAGTACTTC	CSVEASGSGETQYF
TRBV6-1	TRBD1	TRBJ1-5	NA	TGTGCCAGCAGTGTCAAATCAGGGGGACATAGCAATCAGCCCCAGCATTTT	CASSVKSGGHSNQPQHF
TRBV9	NA	TRBJ2-5	NA	TGTGCCAGCGCCGGGCCCCAAGAGACCCAGTACTTC	CASAGPQETQYF
TRBV27	TRBD1	TRBJ1-1	NA	TGTGCCAGCAGTCGTATGGGAGGGACAGCTTTGAACACTGAAGCTTTCTTT	CASSRMGGTALNTEAFF
TRBV19	NA	TRBJ2-5	NA	TGTGCCAGTAGCACCCCAAAGGGGGAGACCCAGTACTTC	CASSTPKGETQYF
TRBV7-9	TRBD2	TRBJ2-5	NA	TGTGCCAGCAGCCTAGCGGTGTGGGGGGAGACCCAGTACTTC	CASSLAVWGETQYF
TRBV28	TRBD2	TRBJ2-2	once	TGTGCCAGCAGTCCGGGATTAGGGAGGGCCGGGGAGCTGTTTTTT	CASSPGLGRAGELFF
TRBV7-2	NA	TRBJ2-5	NA	TGTGCCAGCTCTCATCGGAGGGAGACCCAGTACTTC	CASSHRRETQYF
TRBV28	NA	TRBJ1-1	NA	TGTGCCAGCAGTTTAGCTGGCAGGTCGAACACTGAAGCTTTCTTT	CASSLAGRSNTEAFF
TRBV6-6	NA	TRBJ2-1	NA	TGTGCCAGCGCCGGGAGCCGGAACAATGAGCAGTTCTTC	CASAGSRNNEQFF
TRBV28	TRBD2	TRBJ2-3	NA	TGTGCCAGCAGTCCCCCCGGGACTAGCGGGAGGTTGTATTTT	CASSPPGTSGRLYF
TRBV6-5	TRBD2	TRBJ2-1	NA	TGTGCCAGCAAATCAGCGGGAGACCACAATGAGCAGTTCTTC	CASKSAGDHNEQFF
TRBV5-1	TRBD1	TRBJ2-3	NA	TGCGCCAGCAGCTTGATTACAGGGGGAAGCACAGATACGCAGTATTTT	CASSLITGGSTDTQYF
TRBV5-4	NA	TRBJ1-1	NA	TGTGCCAGCGGAATGGGGGGCGACACACACACTGAAGCTTTCTTT	CASGMGGDTHTEAFF
TRBV10-3	NA	TRBJ2-7	NA	TGTGCCATCAGTCCGGAAAACAGGGTTCCTTACGAGCAGTACTTC	CAISPENRVPYEQYF
TRBV7-6	TRBD2	TRBJ2-3	NA	TGTGCCAGCAGCTTAGGATCCTCTAGCGGTGATACGCAGTATTTT	CASSLGSSSGDTQYF
TRBV18	NA	TRBJ2-5	NA	TGTGCCAGCTCACCACCATGGGTGGGAGAGACCCAGTACTTC	CASSPPWVGETQYF
TRBV7-4	NA	TRBJ1-2	NA	TGTGCCAGCAGCTTAGTACGGGACCCACGCTATGGCTACACCTTC	CASSLVRDPRYGYTF
TRBV5-1	NA	TRBJ2-7	NA	TGCGCCAGCAGCTTGGGTCACAGCTCCTACGAGCAGTACTTC	CASSLGHSSYEQYF
TRBV5-1	TRBD2	TRBJ2-3	NA	TGCGCCAGCAGCTTGTACCCAGCGGGAGGCCGCACAGATACGCAGTATTTT	CASSLYPAGGRTDTQYF
TRBV11-2	NA	TRBJ2-5	NA	TGTGCCAGCAGCTTAGATGGGACCCAGGAGACCCAGTACTTC	CASSLDGTQETQYF
TRBV7-3	TRBD2	TRBJ2-7	NA	TGTGCCAGCAGCTCGCTAGCGGGACCCTCCTACGAGCAGTACTTC	CASSSLAGPSYEQYF
TRBV2	TRBD1	TRBJ2-1	NA	TGTGCCAGCAACCAAGACAGGGGGCTTAACAATGAGCAGTTCTTC	CASNQDRGLNNEQFF
TRBV2	NA	TRBJ1-2	NA	TGTGCCAGCAGTGTAACCGGGGGCTATGGCTACACCTTC	CASSVTGGYGYTF
TRBV27	NA	TRBJ1-2	NA	TGTGCCAGCAGTTTTAATGGTATAGGGAGATTCTACACCTTC	CASSFNGIGRFYTF